This T cell receptor beta chain derives from a study of OX40 agonist ivuxolimab in advanced cancers. Study details: Ivuxolimab doses were 0.01, 0.1, 0.3, 1.5, 3 or 10 mg/kg every 2 weeks.

Assay used: immunoSEQ multiplex PCR; TCRdb lists only in-frame clones, some missing. This sample has 25,000 to 35,000 clones, with 84% found just once. The germline V gene has CDR1 SGDLS and CDR2 YYNGEE. The CDR3 has 13 amino acids. Trimming cost V 5 bases and J 6 bases, with 12 bases left between them. Material: CD4+ or CD8+ T cells sorted from blood, obtained in a trial of the OX40 agonist ivuxolimab. This TCR came from an adult with an advanced solid tumor such as melanoma, head and neck, liver or kidney cancer. The rearrangement links TRBV9 to TRBJ2-1; D perhaps matches TRBD2 (6 bases). The CDR3 region has the DNA TGTGCCAGCAGGGGGACTGCTTCCAATGAGCAGTTCTTC. Amino acid sequence: CASRGTASNEQFF. The full variable domain, in which reference TRBV9 and TRBJ2-1 provide the parts outside the CDR3, is DSGVTQTPKHLITATGQRVTLRCSPRSGDLSVYWYQQSLDQGLQFLIQYYNGEERAKGNILERFSAQQFPDLHSELNLSSLELGDSALYFCASRGTASNEQFFGPGTRLTVL.